This T cell receptor beta chain is drawn from a study of a mutant IDH1 vaccine in newly diagnosed glioma. Sequencing was performed with immunoSEQ multiplex PCR; in TCRdb, only in-frame clones are kept and a portion is missing. The data contain 34,000 or so clones, roughly three quarters of them singletons. The germline V gene encodes CDR1 WNHNN and CDR2 SYGVQD (reference sequence). The CDR3 sequence is 13 residues long. The V end lost 4 bases, the J end lost 10 bases, and 11 bases lay between the germline ends. The time point: week 35, safety follow-up. The vaccine gave 300 ug of a 20-mer mutant IDH1 peptide subcutaneously per dose. In every donor, the tumor was a new WHO grade 3 or 4 IDH1-mutant, ATRX-lost astrocytoma. About this clone itself: Its antigen is unidentified.

The clonotype originates from a woman aged 40-49 years with glioma. The V call is TRBV10-1, the J call TRBJ1-6, with TRBD1 as a possible D gene (5 bases). Source: PBMCs, taken from a glioma patient whose treatment included an IDH1 peptide vaccine. DNA of the CDR3: TGCGCCAGCAGTGTTGGGGGGTCCTCACCCCTCCACTTT. Protein: CASSVGGSSPLHF.